Described below is a single T cell receptor (beta chain) sequence and its context. This sample was taken from a study of blood T cell repertoires in COVID-19. Sequencing was performed with immunoSEQ multiplex PCR; in TCRdb, only in-frame clones are kept and a portion is missing. The table has about 220,000 clones, 86% seen once; the top ten hold around 3.8%. V gave up 8 bases and J gave up 6 bases; unmatched junction bases: 19. This CDR3 region has 17 residues. Germline CDR1 and CDR2: SEHNR and FQNEAQ (reference sequence). Those enrolled, adults aged 18 to 89 years, came from 20 to 25 US areas. V usage is TRBV7-9 and J usage is TRBJ1-5; 7 bases map to TRBD1. This sequence originates from a middle-aged woman with acute COVID-19. Material: PBMCs or T cells enriched from blood (not recorded which). The CDR3 sequence: CASCPGGGRQGSQPQHF. The CDR3 region has the DNA TGTGCCAGCTGCCCGGGGGGGGGAAGACAGGGTTCTCAGCCCCAGCATTTT. The complete variable domain, with remaining parts taken from reference TRBV7-9 and TRBJ1-5, reads DTGVSQNPRHKITKRGQNVTFRCDPISEHNRLYWYRQTLGQGPEFLTYFQNEAQLEKSRLLSDRFSAERPKGSFSTLEIQRTEQGDSAMYLCASCPGGGRQGSQPQHFGDGTRLSIL.